The present entry profiles one T cell receptor (beta chain) with its context. Its antigen is not identified. This record belongs to a study of OX40 agonist ivuxolimab in advanced cancers. In the study overall: Ivuxolimab, an agonistic anti-OX40 (CD134) antibody, was given to patients. Eligibility admitted prior anti-PD-1, anti-PD-L1 or anti-CTLA-4 therapy; around 41% had some. Study results and limitations: Average numbers of expanded clones were greater in CD8+ T cells than in CD4+. At 0.1 to 3.0 mg/kg and by week 6, CD4+ and CD8+ T cells in the blood had expanded clonally.

Some clones are missing from TCRdb's copy, which holds only in-frame ones; the method was immunoSEQ multiplex PCR. The sample consists of about 67,000 clones, approximately 82% of them appearing once. CDR3 length equals 12 residues. V dropped 6 bases and J dropped 2 bases, with 7 bases sitting between them. CDR1 is WNHNN and CDR2 is SYGVQD in the germline V gene (reference sequence). This clonotype was sampled from an adult with an advanced solid tumor such as melanoma, head and neck, liver or kidney cancer. The sequenced sample was CD4+ or CD8+ T cells sorted from blood, obtained in a trial of the OX40 agonist ivuxolimab. The genes are TRBV10-1 and TRBJ2-5; D gene uncertain. The CDR3 DNA follows: TGCGCCAGCAGCGACACTCAAGAGACCCAGTACTTC. Protein sequence: CASSDTQETQYF.